Below are 18 T cell receptor beta chains sequenced from a single sample in a study of blood T cell repertoires in COVID-19 (TCRdb year 2020). Library construction relied on the immunoSEQ multiplex PCR assay. TCRdb carries this immuneACCESS record with in-frame sequences only. Its versions omit some clonotypes, under half of them owing to an unresolved V gene in the studies checked, with the rest unexplained. For this sample there are some 260,000 clones; around nine tenths appear just once. 2% to 2.5% of the sample lies in the top ten. Material: peripheral blood. These receptors were collected from a woman in her thirties or forties who had recovered from COVID-19.

The chain has TRBV2 and TRBJ1-2, with D possibly being TRBD1 (6 bases). Trimming took off 7 bases at V and 1 base at J, with 16 bases between the two ends. This CDR3 is 15 amino acids long. The germline V gene has CDR1 SNHLY and CDR2 FYNNEI. The CDR3 DNA reads TGTGCCAGCACCCAGAGACAGGATATTAACTATGGCTACACCTTC. It translates to CASTQRQDINYGYTF.

The rearrangement links TRBV5-1 to TRBJ2-1; 13 nucleotides agree with TRBD2. There are 16 residues in the CDR3. The germline V gene encodes CDR1 SGHRS and CDR2 YFSETQ. J was trimmed by 7 bases and V by 3 bases; bases with no gene match: 7. This CDR3 reads CASSSVLAGGGNEQFF. DNA of the CDR3: TGCGCCAGCAGCTCGGTACTAGCGGGAGGGGGTAATGAGCAGTTCTTC. Combining the CDR3 with reference TRBV5-1 and TRBJ2-1 gives the whole variable domain KAGVTQTPRYLIKTRGQQVTLSCSPISGHRSVSWYQQTPGQGLQFLFEYFSETQRNKGNFPGRFSGRQFSNSRSEMNVSTLELGDSALYLCASSSVLAGGGNEQFFGPGTRLTVL.

The chain has TRBV7-2 and TRBJ2-7; the D gene is possibly TRBD1 (5 bases). Germline CDR1 reads SGHTA; CDR2 reads FQGNSA. Trimming shortened V by 3 bases and J by 4 bases, and 10 bases separated the two germline ends. The CDR3 totals 13 residues. The CDR3 sequence: CASSLAGNYEQYF. CDR3 nucleotides: TGTGCCAGCAGCTTGGCAGGGAATTACGAGCAGTACTTC. Drawing the rest from reference TRBV7-2 and TRBJ2-7, the complete variable domain is GAGVSQSPSNKVTEKGKDVELRCDPISGHTALYWYRQSLGQGLEFLIYFQGNSAPDKSGLPSDRFSAERTGGSVSTLTIQRTQQEDSAVYLCASSLAGNYEQYFGPGTRLTVT.

V and J are TRBV6-2 or TRBV6-3 and TRBJ1-5; 9 bases fit TRBD1. Unmatched junction bases numbered 6, after V lost 4 bases and J lost 2 bases. The CDR3 has 16 amino acids. Per the germline V gene, CDR1 is MNHEY and CDR2 is SVGEGT. The CDR3 protein is CASSSGTGSGNQPQHF. The DNA of the CDR3 is TGTGCCAGCAGTTCCGGGACAGGGTCGGGCAATCAGCCCCAGCATTTT.

This chain links TRBV11-2 with TRBJ2-2, with D unclear. Germline loops: CDR1 SGHAT, CDR2 FQNNGV. CDR3 size: 16 residues. V was pared by 5 bases and J by 1 base, with 14 bases between. The chain's CDR3 is CASSPGVLRNTGELFF. The DNA for the CDR3 is TGTGCCAGCAGCCCCGGAGTACTTCGGAACACCGGGGAGCTGTTTTTT. The whole variable domain, filled in from reference TRBV11-2 and TRBJ2-2, reads EAGVAQSPRYKIIEKRQSVAFWCNPISGHATLYWYQQILGQGPKLLIQFQNNGVVDDSQLPKDRFSAERLKGVDSTLKIQPAKLEDSAVYLCASSPGVLRNTGELFFGEGSRLTVL.

The chain couples TRBV19 to TRBJ2-2; TRBD1 aligns across 11 bases. In germline, CDR1 is LNHDA, CDR2 SQIVND (reference sequence). The V and J ends lost 7 bases and 7 bases, in that order; junction bases with no gene match: 11. The CDR3 has 16 residues. CDR3 DNA: TGTGCCAGTATAGGCCCCGGGACAGGGGGTGTCGGGGAGCTGTTTTTT. It translates to CASIGPGTGGVGELFF. The full variable domain, its missing parts supplied by reference TRBV19 and TRBJ2-2, is DGGITQSPKYLFRKEGQNVTLSCEQNLNHDAMYWYRQDPGQGLRLIYYSQIVNDFQKGDIAEGYSVSREKKESFPLTVTSAQKNPTAFYLCASIGPGTGGVGELFFGEGSRLTVL.

The chain is built from TRBV6-6 and TRBJ2-1; TRBD1 agrees at 10 bases. The CDR3 contains 22 residues. Germline trimming cut 6 bases from V and 7 bases from J; bases unmatched to any gene: 30. Germline V gene data show CDR1 as MNHNY and CDR2 as SVGAGI (reference sequence). Written as DNA, the CDR3 is TGTGCCAGCAGCTACCCGAACACCGCACCGGGACAGGGGCGCGTTGGGGGGAATGAGCAGTTCTTC. Encoded protein: CASSYPNTAPGQGRVGGNEQFF.

The chain links TRBV14 to TRBJ2-7, with TRBD1 as a possible D gene (6 bases). Trimming removed 0 bases from V and 8 bases from J, with 11 bases in between. From germline, CDR1 is SGHDN and CDR2 FVKESK. The CDR3 is 13 residues long. CDR3 region: CASSQERGQKQYF. As DNA, the CDR3 is TGTGCCAGCAGCCAAGAACGAGGACAGAAGCAGTACTTC. Full variable domain (missing parts from reference TRBV14 and TRBJ2-7): EAGVTQFPSHSVIEKGQTVTLRCDPISGHDNLYWYRRVMGKEIKFLLHFVKESKQDESGMPNNRFLAERTGGTYSTLKVQPAELEDSGVYFCASSQERGQKQYFGPGTRLTVT.

The gene calls are TRBV4-2 and TRBJ2-7, with 9 nucleotides matching TRBD1. The CDR3 consists of 15 residues. With V trimmed by 0 bases and J by 6 bases, 6 bases remained unmatched. Germline V gene lookup returns CDR1 LGHNA and CDR2 YNFKEQ. The CDR3 DNA sequence: TGTGCCAGCAGCCAAGATCTTGACAGGGGGGGCGAGCAGTACTTC. Its protein is CASSQDLDRGGEQYF.

The chain links TRBV11-3 to TRBJ2-7; 9 bases map to TRBD1. This CDR3 comprises 15 residues. Per the germline V gene, CDR1 is SGHNT and CDR2 is YENEEA. V was clipped by 4 bases and J by 7 bases; unmatched bases: 11. CDR3 nucleotide sequence: TGTGCCAGCAGCTCCCGTGAACAGGGGGCAAGAGAGCAGTACTTC. Translated: CASSSREQGAREQYF.

The chain joins TRBV14 to TRBJ1-6, with 10 bases fitting TRBD1. Germline lookup yields CDR1 SGHDN and CDR2 FVKESK. The ends lost 6 bases at V and 7 bases at J; junction bases unmatched: 3. The length of the CDR3 is 14 residues. The CDR3 bases are TGTGCCAGCAGGCGGACAGGGGGGAATTCACCCCTCCACTTT. This codes for CASRRTGGNSPLHF.

The chain carries TRBV9 and TRBJ2-2, with unresolved D. With 2 bases removed from V and 2 bases from J, the gap between germline ends came to 7 bases. This CDR3 is 14 amino acids long. The germline gives CDR1 SGDLS, CDR2 YYNGEE. Here the CDR3 reads CASSVLGNTGELFF. The CDR3, as DNA: TGTGCCAGCAGCGTTCTAGGAAACACCGGGGAGCTGTTTTTT.

The chain is built from TRBV7-6 and TRBJ2-2, with 12 bases aligning to TRBD2. The CDR3 loop spans 16 amino acids. The junction had 9 bases not matched to a gene; V was cut back by 4 bases and J by 9 bases. In germline, CDR1 is SGHVS, CDR2 FNYEAQ. The CDR3 bases are TGTGCCAGCAGCTCTGGACTAGCGGGAAGGGAACGGGAGCTGTTTTTT. As protein: CASSSGLAGRERELFF.

The rearrangement joins TRBV6-1 to TRBJ1-1, with a tentative D call TRBD1 (6 bases). Trimming pared 3 bases from V and 7 bases from J, leaving 15 bases between. CDR3 size: 14 residues. The germline V gene encodes CDR1 MNHNS and CDR2 SASEGT. CDR3 loop: CASSEAGAYIEAFF. The CDR3 DNA sequence: TGTGCCAGCAGTGAGGCAGGGGCCTACATTGAAGCTTTCTTT.

This clone was seen a few times. V is TRBV5-5 and J is TRBJ2-2; no definite D call. Germline CDR1 reads SGHKS; CDR2 reads YYEKEE (reference sequence). This CDR3 is built from 17 residues. V gave up 0 bases and J gave up 0 bases, with 12 bases separating them. The CDR3 region is CASSLVLSVSNTGELFF. CDR3 coding DNA: TGTGCCAGCAGCTTGGTGTTGTCGGTTTCGAACACCGGGGAGCTGTTTTTT.

This clone was picked up a small number of times. The chain uses TRBV28 and TRBJ2-2; D call uncertain. Germline assignment: CDR1 MDHEN and CDR2 SYDVKM. The CDR3 is 15 amino acids. V was shortened by 5 bases and J by 1 base, with 11 bases between the two germline ends. The DNA of the CDR3 is TGTGCCAGCAGTCCCGCAGGCTGGAACACCGGGGAGCTGTTTTTT. The encoded protein is CASSPAGWNTGELFF. Supplemented by reference TRBV28 and TRBJ2-2, the full variable domain reads DVKVTQSSRYLVKRTGEKVFLECVQDMDHENMFWYRQDPGLGLRLIYFSYDVKMKEKGDIPEGYSVSREKKERFSLILESASTNQTSMYLCASSPAGWNTGELFFGEGSRLTVL.

This rearrangement joins TRBV6-1 to TRBJ2-1; 10 bases are a match to TRBD1. The CDR3 spans 14 residues. With V trimmed by 5 bases and J by 8 bases, 6 bases remained unmatched. The germline V gene has CDR1 MNHNS and CDR2 SASEGT. DNA of the CDR3: TGTGCCAGCAGTTCACCGGGACAGGGGTATGAGCAGTTCTTC. Protein: CASSSPGQGYEQFF.

The rearrangement joins TRBV10-3 to TRBJ1-5; 7 bases line up with TRBD1. Germline V gene data show CDR1 as ENHRY and CDR2 as SYGVKD. The junction had 4 bases not matched to a gene; V was cut back by 4 bases and J by 7 bases. There are 13 residues in the CDR3. The CDR3: CAISVEGGQPQHF. DNA of the CDR3: TGTGCCATCAGTGTGGAAGGGGGCCAGCCCCAGCATTTT.